This T cell receptor (beta chain) was observed in a study of T cells in Graves' hyperthyroidism and ophthalmopathy. This clonotype has just a few counts. Its antigen is unknown. The CDR3 covers 14 residues. The V gene's germline CDR1 is MRHNA and CDR2 SNTAGT. Trimming removed 3 bases from V and 0 bases from J, with 9 bases in between. It was considered stable Graves' hyperthyroidism when ophthalmopathy did not progress within 18 months. Any patient presenting with uncontrolled infection, other autoimmune disease, pregnancy or lactation was left out. Fresh peripheral blood, 7.5 to 10 ml, was the source of the PBMCs. From RNA transcripts, TCR beta CDR3 regions were amplified. Initially, a first-round RT-PCR of the TCR CDR3 employed the HTBI primer set. TCRdb analysed the multiplex PCR reads with MiXCR anew, one entry per CDR3 protein. The sample gives about half a million distinct CDR3 sequences, about 20% of which show up once; 26% is in the top ten.

The study, taken as a whole, reports: Also found in blood were most expanded thyroid clonotypes above 0.001.

What was sequenced was blood. The clonotype was recovered from a man between 18 and 35 years old with Graves' hyperthyroidism. The chain joins TRBV6-4 to TRBJ2-7; maybe TRBD2 (6 bases). CDR3 in amino acids: CASSEEDYSYEQYF. CDR3 coding DNA: TGTGCCAGCAGTGAGGAGGACTACTCCTACGAGCAGTACTTC.